This T cell receptor (beta chain) was recorded in a study of blood T cell repertoires in COVID-19. The CDR3 extends over 14 amino acids. CDR1 MDHEN and CDR2 SYDVKM come from the germline V gene. Trimming took off 2 bases at V and 4 bases at J, with 9 bases between the two ends. Produced via immunoSEQ multiplex PCR; TCRdb's table is partial and in-frame only. The sample yields roughly 250,000 clones, 70% to 90% seen once. The sequencing sample was made of PBMCs or T cells enriched from blood (not recorded which). The chain employs TRBV28 and TRBJ1-5; D unresolved. The TCR was taken from a woman aged 35 to 49 with acute COVID-19. The CDR3 reads CASSLESSNQPQHF. CDR3 sequence (DNA): TGTGCCAGCAGTTTAGAGAGTTCGAATCAGCCCCAGCATTTT.